This TCR beta chain originates from a study of blood T cell repertoires in COVID-19. Study at large: COVID-19 samples, acute and convalescent, were from the United States, Italy and Spain. The cDNA or gDNA used as material had been derived from T cells, B-cell-depleted T cells, or PBMCs.

In the source study's methods: Quantification of nucleated cells was approximated via reference gene primer amplification. The repertoire was sequenced with immunoSEQ multiplex PCR; TCRdb's copy has only in-frame clones and lacks some. That table furnishes V, J and clone size, whereas the DNA furnished D and trimming. The profile shows about 55,000 clones, approximately 85% of them singletons. Concerning this clone: Other DNA sequences in the sample encode the same CDR3.

V was cut by 3 bases and J by 5 bases, with 10 bases left in between. The CDR3 is made up of 13 amino acids. The chain combines TRBV12-3 or TRBV12-4 with TRBJ1-1; possible D gene TRBD1, 5 bases. The sequence was obtained from a human donor in a cohort sampled during active COVID-19. The source material was peripheral blood. The CDR3 here is CASSLGGGTEAFF. The DNA of the CDR3 is TGTGCCAGCAGTTTGGGGGGAGGGACTGAAGCTTTCTTT.